The 11 T cell receptor beta chains given below trace back to one sample, sequenced in a study of blood T cell repertoires in COVID-19 (TCRdb year 2020). Library method: the immunoSEQ multiplex PCR assay. The clones in this table, taken by TCRdb from immuneACCESS, are in-frame only. Not every clone is retained; where verified, under half of the shortfall comes from an unresolved V gene, and the cause of the rest is unknown. This sample holds approximately 250,000 clones; about 88% were observed only once. Around 13% of the sample comes from the top ten. Material for sequencing was peripheral blood. The receptor set was obtained from an older woman with COVID-19, enrolled during active disease.

J is TRBJ2-1 and V is TRBV5-1; TRBD1 matches at 11 bases. Germline V CDR1 and CDR2: SGHRS, YFSETQ. CDR3 length equals 18 residues. V was pared by 2 bases and J by 0 bases, with 7 bases of the junction left unmatched. CDR3 region: CASSLMGQGVRSYNEQFF. The CDR3 DNA reads TGCGCCAGCAGCTTAATGGGACAGGGGGTCCGCTCCTACAATGAGCAGTTCTTC.

The chain joins TRBV5-1 to TRBJ1-4; 8 bases fit TRBD1. The CDR3 extends over 15 amino acids. Germline CDR1 and CDR2: SGHRS and YFSETQ. V shed 0 bases and J 5 bases; nucleotides not matched to a gene: 3. The CDR3 nucleotides are TGCGCCAGCAGCTTGGAGGGACAGGAGAATGAAAAACTGTTTTTT. Translated: CASSLEGQENEKLFF.

CDR3 protein: CASSERAGGTEAFF. CDR3 DNA: TGTGCCAGCAGTGAGAGGGCAGGGGGCACTGAAGCTTTCTTT. V and J are TRBV6-1 and TRBJ1-1; 7 bases fit TRBD1. With V trimmed by 3 bases and J by 4 bases, 5 bases remained unmatched. Germline loops: CDR1 MNHNS, CDR2 SASEGT. There are 14 residues in the CDR3.

This chain joins TRBV3-1 (or the pseudogene TRBV3-2) and TRBJ2-7; D call uncertain. The ends were cut back, 4 bases at V and 0 bases at J, with 16 bases in the middle. The CDR3 has 16 amino acids. Germline CDR1 reads LGHDT; CDR2 reads YNNKEL (reference sequence). CDR3 nucleotides: TGTGCCAGCAGCCTAGGTATCTCTTACAGCTCCTACGAGCAGTACTTC. It specifies CASSLGISYSSYEQYF.

The V gene is TRBV29-1, the J gene TRBJ2-3, with D possibly being TRBD2 (6 bases). Trimming pared 7 bases from V and 2 bases from J, leaving 13 bases between. Germline V lookup: CDR1 SQVTM, CDR2 ANQGSEA. The CDR3 is 13 amino acids. The CDR3, as DNA: TGCAGCGCCGCCGGCGGGGTCACAGATACGCAGTATTTT. This translates into CSAAGGVTDTQYF.

The genes are TRBV11-2 and TRBJ2-5; 9 nucleotides align to TRBD2. CDR3 length: 16 amino acids. Losses at the gene ends were 0 bases for V and 7 bases for J; bases not matched to a gene: 9. Germline lookup yields CDR1 SGHAT and CDR2 FQNNGV. For the CDR3, the DNA is TGTGCCAGCAGCTTAGATCCAAGCGGGGGGCTCGGGACCCAGTACTTC. Amino acid sequence: CASSLDPSGGLGTQYF.

The chain is built from TRBV20-1 and TRBJ2-7, with TRBD1 matching over 8 bases. Trimming cost V 3 bases and J 4 bases; bases outside gene matches: 5. This CDR3 region has 13 residues. Germline V gene data show CDR1 as DFQATT and CDR2 as SNEGSKA (reference sequence). CDR3 in amino acids: CSASRQGAYEQYF. The CDR3 nucleotides read TGCAGTGCTAGTCGGCAGGGGGCGTACGAGCAGTACTTC.

The rearrangement links TRBV7-2 to TRBJ2-7; weak D call: TRBD1 (6 bases). CDR1 and CDR2 from the germline V gene are SGHTA and FQGNSA. This CDR3 is 12 amino acids long. Trimming removed 5 bases at V and 4 bases at J, with 9 bases between. CDR3 DNA sequence: TGTGCCAGCAGCCAAGGACAGTACGAGCAGTACTTC. Protein sequence: CASSQGQYEQYF.

The chain carries TRBV5-1 and TRBJ1-6; 10 bases line up with TRBD1. This CDR3 region has 15 residues. Germline V gene sequence: CDR1 SGHRS, CDR2 YFSETQ. The V gene end was trimmed by 0 bases and the J gene end by 9 bases; junction bases not matched to a gene: 3. CDR3 in DNA: TGCGCCAGCAGCTTGGCGGGGGACAGGGGTTCACCCCTCCACTTT. The encoded protein is CASSLAGDRGSPLHF.

The J gene is TRBJ1-4, the V gene TRBV19, with TRBD1 matching over 8 bases. Germline CDR1 and CDR2: LNHDA and SQIVND (reference sequence). There are 15 residues in the CDR3. V was pared by 7 bases and J by 8 bases, with 12 bases of the junction left unmatched. DNA of the CDR3: TGTGCCAGTACTACCGACAGGGGATTGAGGGAAAAACTGTTTTTT. Translated, it gives CASTTDRGLREKLFF.

The chain is built from TRBV6-5 and TRBJ1-6; no definite D call. This CDR3 has 15 amino acids. The germline V and J ends were trimmed by 6 bases and 5 bases, with 14 bases remaining between them. CDR1 is MNHEY and CDR2 is SVGAGI in the germline V gene. CDR3 sequence: CASSPSGSNNSPLHF. The CDR3 DNA is TGTGCCAGCAGCCCCTCGGGGTCAAATAATTCACCCCTCCACTTT.